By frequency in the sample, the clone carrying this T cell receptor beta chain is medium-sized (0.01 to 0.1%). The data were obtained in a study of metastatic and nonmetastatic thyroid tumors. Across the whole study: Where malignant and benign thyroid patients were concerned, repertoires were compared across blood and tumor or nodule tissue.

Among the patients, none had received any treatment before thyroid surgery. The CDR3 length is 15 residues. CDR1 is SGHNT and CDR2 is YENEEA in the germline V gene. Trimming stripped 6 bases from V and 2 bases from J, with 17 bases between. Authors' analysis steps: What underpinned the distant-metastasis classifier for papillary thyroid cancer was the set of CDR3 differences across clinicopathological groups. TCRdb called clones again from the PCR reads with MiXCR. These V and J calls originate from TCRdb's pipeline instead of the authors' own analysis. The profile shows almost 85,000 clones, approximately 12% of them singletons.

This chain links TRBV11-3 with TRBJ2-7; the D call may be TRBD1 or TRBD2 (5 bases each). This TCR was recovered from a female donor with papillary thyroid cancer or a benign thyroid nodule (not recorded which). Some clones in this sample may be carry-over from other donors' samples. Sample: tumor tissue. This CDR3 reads CASSSMGDGTYEQYF. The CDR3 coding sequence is TGTGCCAGCAGTTCAATGGGGGACGGAACCTACGAGCAGTACTTC.